The T cell receptor (beta chain) under discussion was sequenced for a study of beta chain features in type 1 diabetes. Expressed TCRB transcripts were sequenced because the entire RNA isolate underwent reverse transcription. Profiled with immunoSEQ multiplex PCR; TCRdb holds only in-frame clones, not every one. The table lists 95,000 to 150,000 clones, about 15% of them singletons. CD4+ naive, central memory, regulatory and stem cell-like memory subsets were isolated by sorting on CD45RO/CCR7/CD25/CD127/CD95/CD27. On this clone itself: Its antigen is not identified.

Germline assignment: CDR1 SGHRS and CDR2 YFSETQ. This CDR3 is 14 amino acids long. Trimming cost V 0 bases and J 5 bases, with 11 bases left between them. Whole-study findings and limits: Moderately but significantly shorter TCRB CDR3s were found in Type 1 diabetes patients in all four CD4+ subsets.

Sample: central memory CD4+ T cells from blood. The sequence came from a man aged 30 to 39 with type 1 diabetes. The J gene is TRBJ2-5, the V gene TRBV5-1; D call uncertain. The CDR3 DNA reads as TGCGCCAGCAGCTTGGCCGAGCTTGGGGAGACCCAGTACTTC. Encoded protein: CASSLAELGETQYF. Variable domain in full (rest from reference TRBV5-1 and TRBJ2-5): KAGVTQTPRYLIKTRGQQVTLSCSPISGHRSVSWYQQTPGQGLQFLFEYFSETQRNKGNFPGRFSGRQFSNSRSEMNVSTLELGDSALYLCASSLAELGETQYFGPGTRLLVL.